This paragraph reports one TCR beta chain. The data are from a study of blood T cell repertoires in COVID-19. Sequencing used immunoSEQ multiplex PCR; TCRdb keeps in-frame clones, though not all of them. Of roughly 200,000 clones listed, 86% are singletons. V gave up 7 bases and J gave up 7 bases, with 14 bases separating them. The CDR3 covers 14 residues. CDR1 MNHEY and CDR2 SMNVEV come from the germline V gene (reference sequence). The specimen sequenced was PBMCs or T cells enriched from blood (not recorded which). The rearrangement joins TRBV27 to TRBJ1-6, with D perhaps matching TRBD1 (5 bases). The TCR sequence derives from a woman in her 50s in a cohort exposed to, infected with or recovered from COVID-19 (not recorded which). This CDR3 reads CASNARRDNSPLHF. CDR3 nucleotide sequence: TGTGCCAGCAACGCGCGGAGGGACAATTCACCCCTCCACTTT.